The rows below give T cell receptor beta chains drawn from one sample of a study of blood T cells in healthy people across ages. TCRdb called the 5' RACE reads again in MiXCR, with one record for every CDR3 protein. In the table there are about 800,000 distinct CDR3 sequences, around 25% of which are singletons. The same sample was also studied in work on T cells of mothers and their children.

Input material: blood. Receptor source: a boy between 10 and 17 years old in good health. The CDR3 runs from the conserved cysteine through the conserved F or W. The order of the fields is J gene, V gene, D gene, clone size, CDR3 DNA, CDR3 protein. D genes are given only for firm matches. Size is omitted from some rows. Given values are once, few, many or a class for expanded clones.

>TRBJ2-2|TRBV4-2|NA|NA
TGTGCCAGCAGCCCCCAAGTTATCGCGAACACCGGGGAGCTGTTTTTT
CASSPQVIANTGELFF
>TRBJ2-5|TRBV2|NA|NA
TGTGCCAGCAGGGGACAACCTTTTCAACAAGAGACCCAGTACTTC
CASRGQPFQQETQYF
>TRBJ1-4|TRBV7-9|NA|NA
TGTGCCAGCAGTCCCCGGGGGGGGACATTGGGAGAAGAACTGTTTTTT
CASSPRGGTLGEELFF
>TRBJ2-1|TRBV29-1|TRBD2|many
TGCAGCGATCTACAATCGGGACTAGCGGGAGTTAAGCAGTTCTTC
CSDLQSGLAGVKQFF
>TRBJ2-1|TRBV7-2|TRBD2|NA
TGTGCCAGCAGCTCCTCCCCGGGTAGCGGGAGGGCGGGTGAGCAGTTCTTC
CASSSSPGSGRAGEQFF
>TRBJ2-3|TRBV11-1|TRBD2|NA
TGTGCCAGCAGTTCTTTCTGGCCAGCGGGAGAGATAGATACGCAGTATTTT
CASSSFWPAGEIDTQYF
>TRBJ2-7|TRBV5-6|TRBD1|NA
TGTGCCAGCAGCAACGGACAGGGAGACGAGCAGTACTTC
CASSNGQGDEQYF
>TRBJ2-1|TRBV9|TRBD2|NA
TGTGCCAGCAGCGTAACTAGCGGGGGAGGCAATGAGCAGTTCTTC
CASSVTSGGGNEQFF
>TRBJ2-1|TRBV7-2|NA|NA
TGTGCCAGCAGCTTAGAATGGGCTAGCTCGGCTGAGCAGTTCTTC
CASSLEWASSAEQFF
>TRBJ2-5|TRBV7-2|TRBD2|NA
TGTGCCAGCAGCTTGGGACTAGCGGGACTGTACCAAGAGACCCAGTACTTC
CASSLGLAGLYQETQYF
>TRBJ1-1|TRBV27|NA|NA
TGTGCCAGCAGTCGGCAGGGCGACACTGAAGCTTTCTTT
CASSRQGDTEAFF
>TRBJ2-7|TRBV29-1|NA|NA
TGCAGCGACGGACGGTGGGAGGTGTCCTACGAGCAGTACTTC
CSDGRWEVSYEQYF
>TRBJ1-1|TRBV29-1|NA|NA
TGCAGCGTTGAAGTATGGGGAGCAAACACTGAAGCTTTCTTT
CSVEVWGANTEAFF
>TRBJ1-5|TRBV4-1|NA|NA
TGCGCCAGCAGCCAAGATCAGTATCAGCCCCAGCATTTT
CASSQDQYQPQHF
>TRBJ1-4|TRBV6-5|NA|NA
TGTGCCAGCAGCCCCGTTGGGGCTGTTGATGAAAAACTGTTTTTT
CASSPVGAVDEKLFF
>TRBJ2-1|TRBV28|NA|once
TGTGCCAGCAGTTTGGCCAGGGGAGACTACAATGAGCAGTTCTTC
CASSLARGDYNEQFF
>TRBJ2-7|TRBV5-1|NA|few
TGCGCCAGCAGCGTTGCGGCAGGGTTGTACGAGCAGTACTTC
CASSVAAGLYEQYF
>TRBJ2-7|TRBV7-8|NA|few
TGTGCCAGCAGCTTAGTCGGGGGCCTTGCCTACGAGCAGTACTTC
CASSLVGGLAYEQYF
>TRBJ2-7|TRBV28|TRBD2|NA
TGTGCCAGCAGTTTAGAGGGGAGACTAGCGGACGAGCAGTACTTC
CASSLEGRLADEQYF
>TRBJ2-7|TRBV20-1|TRBD2|NA
TGCAGTGCTAGAGCCCCCCTAGCGGGGGGTTGGTACGAGCAGTACTTC
CSARAPLAGGWYEQYF
>TRBJ2-2|TRBV4-3|NA|NA
TGCGCCAGCAGCCAAGACCGGACACTGAACACCGGGGAGCTGTTTTTT
CASSQDRTLNTGELFF
>TRBJ2-1|TRBV29-1|TRBD2|NA
TGCAGCGTTGTTGACGGGACTAGCGGATACAATGAGCAGTTCTTC
CSVVDGTSGYNEQFF
>TRBJ2-1|TRBV10-3|NA|few
TGTGCCATCAGTTCCCTCAAGACTAGTCCCTCCGACAATGAGCAGTTCTTC
CAISSLKTSPSDNEQFF
>TRBJ2-1|TRBV19|NA|few
TGTGCCAGTAGGGTCCTAGCGACCGGTGAGCAGTTCTTC
CASRVLATGEQFF
>TRBJ2-2|TRBV29-1|TRBD2|NA
TGCAGCGTGGGACTAGCGGAAAACACCGGGGAGCTGTTTTTT
CSVGLAENTGELFF
>TRBJ1-1|TRBV6-5|NA|few
TGTGCCAGCAGCGCAAGGGCGAACACTGAAGCTTTCTTT
CASSARANTEAFF
>TRBJ1-3|TRBV5-1|NA|NA
TGCGCCAGCAGCTTACCAGACTCTGGAAACACCATATATTTT
CASSLPDSGNTIYF
>TRBJ2-1|TRBV7-9|TRBD2|many
TGTGCCAGCAGCCCTCGACTAGCGGAGACCTACAATGAGCAGTTCTTC
CASSPRLAETYNEQFF